A single sample gave rise to the 27 T cell receptor beta chains below, sequenced in a study of regulatory T cells in long-lasting Graves disease. For TCR beta, libraries came from iRepertoire HTBI primers and Arm-PCR of CDR3 regions. MiXCR was run by TCRdb on the multiplex PCR reads, yielding one entry per CDR3 protein. This table has 680,000 or so distinct CDR3 sequences, around 17% appearing once. Regarding time point: newly diagnosed GD, antithyroid drugs for less than 3 months. PBMCs provided the RNA from which the TCR library was made. The same sample was also studied in work on T cells in Graves' hyperthyroidism and ophthalmopathy.

This specimen consisted of peripheral blood mononuclear cells (PBMCs), obtained at new diagnosis, from a patient treated with antithyroid drugs. The receptor source for this set is a woman in her twenties or thirties with Graves disease.

This clonotype has a count of ten or more. This chain links TRBV2 with TRBJ2-4; D is ambiguous. The CDR3 has 15 residues. Between the trimmed V and J ends, which lost 5 bases and 0 bases, there was a span of 11 bases. The germline gives CDR1 SNHLY, CDR2 FYNNEI. CDR3 protein: CASSSDGLAKNIQYF. The CDR3 DNA reads TGTGCCAGCAGTTCGGACGGATTAGCCAAAAACATTCAGTACTTC.

J is TRBJ2-1 and V is TRBV5-1; a weak D match, TRBD2 (5 bases). With 7 bases removed from V and 9 bases from J, the gap between germline ends came to 11 bases. This CDR3 region has 11 residues. From germline, CDR1 is SGHRS and CDR2 YFSETQ. This CDR3 reads CASGGEAEQFF. In DNA form, the CDR3 reads TGCGCCAGCGGAGGCGAGGCTGAGCAGTTCTTC.

The table lists this clonotype with many counts. The rearrangement joins TRBV2 to TRBJ2-1, with D perhaps TRBD2 (6 bases). CDR3 length: 17 amino acids. Germline values: CDR1 SNHLY, CDR2 FYNNEI. Trimming took 2 bases from V and 5 from J, leaving 19 bases between them. CDR3 nucleotides: TGTGCCAGCAGTGAACGGACATGGACTACGTTGGACAATGAGCAGTTCTTC. Its protein product is CASSERTWTTLDNEQFF.

This clonotype was counted only a few times. The chain has TRBV28 and TRBJ2-1, with 11 bases matching TRBD2. V shed 3 bases, J shed 9 bases, and the junction held 10 bases outside the gene matches. The CDR3 totals 16 residues. CDR1 and CDR2 (germline): MDHEN, SYDVKM. CDR3 amino acids: CASSLSTSGRVGEQFF. CDR3 bases: TGTGCCAGCAGTTTGTCTACTAGCGGGAGAGTGGGTGAGCAGTTCTTC.

The chain combines TRBV5-1 with TRBJ2-5; D might be TRBD1 (5 bases). This CDR3 spans 15 amino acids. V was clipped by 3 bases and J by 2 bases, with 14 bases between them. Germline CDR1 SGHRS, CDR2 YFSETQ. DNA of the CDR3: TGCGCCAGCAGCTCGTACCCCAGGGAACAAGAGACCCAGTACTTC. Translated: CASSSYPREQETQYF. Drawing the rest from reference TRBV5-1 and TRBJ2-5, the complete variable domain is KAGVTQTPRYLIKTRGQQVTLSCSPISGHRSVSWYQQTPGQGLQFLFEYFSETQRNKGNFPGRFSGRQFSNSRSEMNVSTLELGDSALYLCASSSYPREQETQYFGPGTRLLVL.

This clonotype was found a few times. V usage is TRBV19 and J usage is TRBJ2-3; 10 bases fit TRBD2. CDR1 is LNHDA and CDR2 is SQIVND in the germline V gene (reference sequence). This CDR3 comprises 15 residues. V trimming: 5 bases; J trimming: 5 bases; junction bases outside the gene matches: 7. The CDR3 here is CASSGLAGVRDTQYF. CDR3 nucleotides: TGTGCCAGTAGTGGTCTAGCGGGAGTGCGAGATACGCAGTATTTT.

This clonotype came up many times. V gene TRBV7-3 combines with J gene TRBJ2-7, with no clear D. V was clipped by 0 bases and J by 1 base, with 10 bases between them. Germline assignment: CDR1 SGHTA and CDR2 FQGTGA. The length of the CDR3 is 15 residues. The CDR3 region is CASSLTPGASYEQYF. The CDR3 DNA follows: TGTGCCAGCAGCTTAACTCCAGGCGCTTCCTACGAGCAGTACTTC.

The rearrangement links TRBV20-1 to TRBJ2-7; 8 bases fit TRBD2. Germline CDR1 and CDR2: DFQATT and SNEGSKA (reference sequence). This CDR3 spans 15 amino acids. The J segment lost 4 bases and the V segment lost 1 base, leaving 9 bases of the junction unmatched. The chain's CDR3 is CSARGTGRVGYEQYF. The CDR3 region has the DNA TGCAGTGCTAGAGGAACCGGGAGGGTTGGATACGAGCAGTACTTC.

The chain combines TRBV15 with TRBJ1-6; D gene ambiguous. The germline V gene has CDR1 LNHNV and CDR2 YYDKDF (reference sequence). The V end lost 1 base, the J end lost 7 bases, and 11 bases lay between the germline ends. The CDR3 covers 15 residues. As DNA, the CDR3 is TGTGCCACCAGCAGAGGAGGCTTCGGCAATTCACCCCTCCACTTT. Its protein product is CATSRGGFGNSPLHF.

This clonotype showed up many times. The CDR3 DNA sequence: TGTGCCAGCAGCTCCCCCGGGAGGGGGAGGGAGACCCAGTACTTC. Its translation: CASSSPGRGRETQYF. The V call is TRBV7-2, the J call TRBJ2-5; 8 bases fit TRBD2. The CDR3 runs 15 residues. The V gene end was trimmed by 4 bases and the J gene end by 5 bases; junction bases not matched to a gene: 9. The germline V gene encodes CDR1 SGHTA and CDR2 FQGNSA.

This clonotype came up a few times. V and J are TRBV5-4 and TRBJ2-7; 8 nucleotides line up with TRBD2. With 1 base clipped from V and 7 bases from J, the junction kept 7 bases outside the gene matches. The CDR3 covers 14 residues. Germline V gene sequence: CDR1 SGHNT, CDR2 YYREEE (reference sequence). Here the CDR3 reads CASSLRGLDGEQYF. The CDR3 DNA reads as TGTGCCAGCAGCTTGCGGGGACTAGACGGGGAGCAGTACTTC.

Comment on this clonotype: This is likely an artifact of a read error, given a far larger clone one base away. The genes are TRBV7-2 and TRBJ1-1, with a weak D call TRBD1 (6 bases). The length of the CDR3 is 16 residues. Germline CDR1 reads SGHTA; CDR2 reads FQGNSA. Between the trimmed V and J ends, which lost 6 bases and 2 bases, there was a span of 19 bases. In DNA, the CDR3 is TGTGCCAGCAGTTTTTTGGGGGGCTCAATTAACACTGAAGCTTTCTTT. It yields the protein CASSFLGGSINTEAFF.

In this sample, this clonotype turned up many times. V is TRBV7-9 and J is TRBJ1-1; TRBD1 matches 8 bases. Germline assignment: CDR1 SEHNR and CDR2 FQNEAQ (reference sequence). Trimming removed 5 bases from V and 6 bases from J; junction bases left unmatched: 20. The CDR3 sequence is 18 residues long. The DNA of the CDR3 is TGTGCCAGCAGCGTTTTCTTCGGGACAGGAGCCTCAGGAGCTGAAGCTTTCTTT. Its protein is CASSVFFGTGASGAEAFF. Full variable domain (remainder filled in from reference TRBV7-9 and TRBJ1-1): DTGVSQNPRHKITKRGQNVTFRCDPISEHNRLYWYRQTLGQGPEFLTYFQNEAQLEKSRLLSDRFSAERPKGSFSTLEIQRTEQGDSAMYLCASSVFFGTGASGAEAFFGQGTRLTVV.

The chain employs TRBV19 and TRBJ2-2; D is uncertain. This CDR3 is built from 15 residues. Trimming took 11 bases from V and 4 from J, leaving 20 bases between them. Germline values: CDR1 LNHDA, CDR2 SQIVND (reference sequence). The CDR3 region is CAHRRQGGITGELFF. In nucleotides, the CDR3 is TGTGCCCATCGCCGACAAGGCGGAATCACCGGGGAGCTGTTTTTT. Filled out from reference TRBV19 and TRBJ2-2, the complete variable domain reads DGGITQSPKYLFRKEGQNVTLSCEQNLNHDAMYWYRQDPGQGLRLIYYSQIVNDFQKGDIAEGYSVSREKKESFPLTVTSAQKNPTAFYLCAHRRQGGITGELFFGEGSRLTVL.

This clonotype appeared many times. This chain connects TRBV7-9 to TRBJ2-5; 12 bases are shared with TRBD2. The V segment lost 5 bases and the J segment 5 bases; nucleotides outside the gene matches: 9. CDR3 length equals 16 residues. Germline V gene sequence: CDR1 SEHNR, CDR2 FQNEAQ (reference sequence). Here the CDR3 reads CASSGSSGRAWETQYF. The CDR3 DNA follows: TGTGCCAGCAGCGGATCTAGCGGGAGGGCCTGGGAGACCCAGTACTTC.

This clonotype occurred many times. V usage is TRBV6-1 and J usage is TRBJ1-1, with a tentative D call TRBD1 (6 bases). Trimming stripped 6 bases from V and 9 bases from J, with 23 bases between. The CDR3 consists of 15 residues. Germline-derived CDR1 and CDR2 are MNHNS and SASEGT. The CDR3 sequence is CASRGPGAPLTKAFF. CDR3 bases: TGTGCCAGCAGGGGGCCGGGGGCTCCCTTAACGAAAGCTTTCTTT.

The V gene is TRBV6-1, the J gene TRBJ1-2; TRBD1 matches 8 bases. The CDR3 runs 16 residues. Germline loops: CDR1 MNHNS, CDR2 SASEGT. The junction had 15 bases not matched to a gene; V was cut back by 5 bases and J by 7 bases. CDR3 bases: TGTGCCAGCAGTCTAACAACTGGACCCAGGGGGCTTGGCTACACCTTC. Amino acids: CASSLTTGPRGLGYTF.

V usage is TRBV7-2 and J usage is TRBJ2-6; no clear D. Trimming shortened V by 4 bases and J by 2 bases, and 6 bases separated the two germline ends. Germline V CDR1 and CDR2: SGHTA, FQGNSA. The CDR3 length is 14 residues. This chain's CDR3 is CASSWLTGANVLTF. DNA of the CDR3: TGTGCCAGCAGCTGGTTAACTGGGGCCAACGTCCTGACTTTC.

This clonotype was observed a few times. The V and J genes are TRBV15 and TRBJ2-7; D is ambiguous. CDR1 is LNHNV and CDR2 is YYDKDF in the germline V gene (reference sequence). The length of the CDR3 is 16 residues. Trimming took off 0 bases at V and 2 bases at J, with 14 bases between the two ends. CDR3 bases: TGTGCCACCAGCAGAGATGTAGGGCCCGGCCCCTACGAGCAGTACTTC. As protein: CATSRDVGPGPYEQYF.

At least ten counts were recorded for this clonotype. The chain has TRBV12-3 or TRBV12-4 and TRBJ1-3; tentatively, D is TRBD1 (6 bases). CDR3 size: 12 residues. Trimming took off 10 bases at V and 3 bases at J, with 10 bases between the two ends. The DNA of the CDR3 is TGTGCCACCAAGGACAGTGGAAACACCATATATTTT. Residues: CATKDSGNTIYF.

This CDR3 is CSVGTGNSNQPQHF. CDR3 nucleotide sequence: TGCAGCGTGGGGACAGGAAATAGCAATCAGCCCCAGCATTTT. The rearrangement joins TRBV29-1 to TRBJ1-5, with 8 bases identical to TRBD1. With 6 bases clipped from V and 0 bases from J, the junction kept 4 bases outside the gene matches. The germline CDR1 and CDR2 sequences are SQVTM and ANQGSEA. This CDR3 is 14 amino acids long.

In its sample, this clonotype was seen many times. The chain recombines TRBV12-3 or TRBV12-4 with TRBJ1-2; D is ambiguous. Between the trimmed V and J ends, which lost 6 bases and 7 bases, there was a span of 12 bases. This CDR3 is 12 amino acids long. Here the CDR3 reads CASRSSLFGYTF. The DNA of the CDR3 is TGTGCCAGCAGGTCATCTTTATTTGGCTACACCTTC.

This clonotype was seen a few times. V gene TRBV18 combines with J gene TRBJ1-1; D remains ambiguous. This CDR3 is 16 amino acids long. The germline CDR1 and CDR2 sequences are KGHSH and LQKENI. The germline V and J ends were trimmed by 6 bases and 2 bases, with 19 bases remaining between them. CDR3 coding DNA: TGTGCCAGCTCTCCCTATCTTGGAGACGGAAACACTGAAGCTTTCTTT. Protein sequence: CASSPYLGDGNTEAFF.

This clonotype was found many times. The chain employs TRBV7-9 and TRBJ1-2; D might be TRBD1 (5 bases). The CDR3 length is 14 residues. Germline V gene sequence: CDR1 SEHNR, CDR2 FQNEAQ (reference sequence). Between the trimmed V and J ends, which lost 7 bases and 5 bases, there was a span of 17 bases. The CDR3 DNA reads as TGTGCCAGCATCCGGACGGGGGGGGATTATGGCTACACCTTC. This gives the protein CASIRTGGDYGYTF.

This clonotype has at least ten counts. The germline gene is not matched at one end of the junction; a read error may be the cause. The chain recombines TRBV5-1 with TRBJ2-5; D ambiguous. Germline V lookup: CDR1 SGHRS, CDR2 YFSETQ. This CDR3 is built from 12 residues. The CDR3 DNA follows: TGTGCCAGCAGCCAACCGCCAGAGACCCAGTACTTC. Its translation: CASSQPPETQYF.

This clonotype was seen ten or more times. J is TRBJ1-4 and V is TRBV30; D ambiguous. From germline, CDR1 is GTSNPN and CDR2 SVGIG (reference sequence). The CDR3 sequence is 14 residues long. Trimming removed 0 bases from V and 2 bases from J, with 7 bases in between. The CDR3 is CAWSVLGTNEKLFF. CDR3 coding DNA: TGTGCCTGGAGTGTACTGGGGACTAATGAAAAACTGTTTTTT.

This chain connects TRBV20-1 to TRBJ1-5, with no clear D. Per germline, CDR1 DFQATT and CDR2 SNEGSKA (reference sequence). Trimming shortened V by 3 bases and J by 7 bases, and 13 bases separated the two germline ends. This CDR3 is 13 amino acids long. CDR3 nucleotide sequence: TGCAGTGCTAGGACGGGTTGGGGACAGCCCCAGCATTTT. It encodes CSARTGWGQPQHF.